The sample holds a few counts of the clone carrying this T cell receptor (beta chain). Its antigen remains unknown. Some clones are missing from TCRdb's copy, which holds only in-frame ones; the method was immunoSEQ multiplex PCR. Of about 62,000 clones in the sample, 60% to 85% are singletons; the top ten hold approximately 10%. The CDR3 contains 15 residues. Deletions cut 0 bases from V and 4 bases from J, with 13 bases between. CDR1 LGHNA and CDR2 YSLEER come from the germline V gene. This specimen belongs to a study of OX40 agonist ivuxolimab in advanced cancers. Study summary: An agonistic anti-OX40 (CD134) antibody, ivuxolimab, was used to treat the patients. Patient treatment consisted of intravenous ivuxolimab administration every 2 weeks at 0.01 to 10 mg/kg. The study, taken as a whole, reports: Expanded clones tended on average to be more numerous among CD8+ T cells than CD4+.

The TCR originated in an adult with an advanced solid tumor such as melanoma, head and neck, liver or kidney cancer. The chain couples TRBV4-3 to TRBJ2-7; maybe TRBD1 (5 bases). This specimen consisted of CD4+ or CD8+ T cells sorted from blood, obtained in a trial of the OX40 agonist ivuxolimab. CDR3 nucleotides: TGCGCCAGCAGCCAAGATCCCAGGGCTGAGTACGAGCAGTACTTC. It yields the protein CASSQDPRAEYEQYF.